The 13 T cell receptor beta chains below were found in one sample sequenced in a study of blood T cell repertoires in COVID-19. Assay used: immunoSEQ multiplex PCR; TCRdb lists only in-frame clones, some missing. The sample shows under 300,000 clones, about three quarters of them seen only once. The specimen was peripheral blood. The source of these receptors is a woman older than 75 with acute or convalescent COVID-19.

The chain's CDR3 is CAIRGDTNTDTQYF. For the CDR3, the DNA is TGTGCCATCAGAGGGGATACCAACACAGATACGCAGTATTTT. V gene TRBV10-3 combines with J gene TRBJ2-3; TRBD1 might be the D (5 bases). The CDR3 contains 14 residues. Germline V CDR1 and CDR2: ENHRY, SYGVKD. Trimming took off 6 bases at V and 2 bases at J, with 12 bases between the two ends.

The chain couples TRBV6-1 to TRBJ2-5; 9 bases fit TRBD2. This CDR3 is 16 amino acids long. Per germline, CDR1 MNHNS and CDR2 SASEGT. Trimming took 4 bases from V and 5 from J; bases not matched to a gene: 11. The CDR3 loop reads CASSALPLAGRETQYF. DNA of the CDR3: TGTGCCAGCAGTGCCCTGCCGCTAGCGGGGCGGGAGACCCAGTACTTC.

The chain couples TRBV7-2 to TRBJ2-5, with D uncertain. The CDR3 sequence is 13 residues long. Germline V gene sequence: CDR1 SGHTA, CDR2 FQGNSA. With 3 bases removed from V and 5 bases from J, the gap between germline ends came to 10 bases. The CDR3 protein is CASSFRVLETQYF. The CDR3 DNA follows: TGTGCCAGCAGCTTCCGGGTGCTCGAGACCCAGTACTTC. The entire variable domain, with the rest obtained from reference TRBV7-2 and TRBJ2-5, is as follows: GAGVSQSPSNKVTEKGKDVELRCDPISGHTALYWYRQSLGQGLEFLIYFQGNSAPDKSGLPSDRFSAERTGGSVSTLTIQRTQQEDSAVYLCASSFRVLETQYFGPGTRLLVL.

This chain links TRBV7-9 with TRBJ1-3, with a possible D match to TRBD1 (5 bases). The germline V and J ends were trimmed by 5 bases and 7 bases, with 18 bases remaining between them. The germline V gene encodes CDR1 SEHNR and CDR2 FQNEAQ (reference sequence). The CDR3 has 15 residues. CDR3: CASSAGGVRRNTIYF. As DNA, the CDR3 is TGTGCCAGCAGCGCTGGGGGGGTTCGTCGGAACACCATATATTTT.

V gene TRBV24-1 combines with J gene TRBJ2-1; TRBD2 agrees at 14 bases. Germline V gives CDR1 KGHDR, CDR2 SFDVKD. Losses at the gene ends were 7 bases for V and 4 bases for J; bases not matched to a gene: 14. The CDR3 is 19 residues long. The CDR3 coding sequence is TGTGCCACCAGGGACAGCCAGAAGGGACTAGCGGGGGAATACAATGAGCAGTTCTTC. Translation gives CATRDSQKGLAGEYNEQFF.

This rearrangement joins TRBV6-6 to TRBJ2-1; 7 bases line up with TRBD2. The CDR3 has 17 amino acids. J lost 1 base, V lost 5 bases, and 11 bases had no gene match. Germline V lookup: CDR1 MNHNY, CDR2 SVGAGI (reference sequence). CDR3 residues: CASSPLRMRESYNEQFF. CDR3 sequence (DNA): TGTGCCAGCAGTCCCCTCAGAATGCGGGAGTCCTACAATGAGCAGTTCTTC.

The rearrangement links TRBV5-1 to TRBJ1-1; D perhaps matches TRBD1 (5 bases). Germline-derived CDR1 and CDR2 are SGHRS and YFSETQ. V was clipped by 3 bases and J by 0 bases, with 12 bases between them. The CDR3 contains 15 residues. CDR3 bases: TGCGCCAGCAGCTATGGGGGGACTATGAACACTGAAGCTTTCTTT. This encodes CASSYGGTMNTEAFF.

The V call is TRBV3-1 (or the pseudogene TRBV3-2), the J call TRBJ2-3; 8 positions match TRBD2. V trimming: 6 bases; J trimming: 2 bases; junction bases outside the gene matches: 13. Germline V gene data show CDR1 as LGHDT and CDR2 as YNNKEL (reference sequence). The CDR3 is 17 amino acids. The CDR3 region is CASSPGTRGSYTDTQYF. CDR3 DNA: TGTGCCAGCAGTCCCGGGACTAGAGGTTCGTACACAGATACGCAGTATTTT.

The J gene is TRBJ1-5, the V gene TRBV7-2, with D maybe TRBD1 (5 bases). In germline, CDR1 is SGHTA, CDR2 FQGNSA. The V and J ends lost 3 bases and 6 bases respectively, with 15 bases between them. The CDR3 contains 15 residues. In nucleotides, the CDR3 is TGTGCCAGCAGCTTCGCTGACGGAGGGGTTCAGCCCCAGCATTTT. Its protein product is CASSFADGGVQPQHF.

This clone was recorded a few times. The chain has TRBV27 and TRBJ1-1, with D maybe TRBD1 (6 bases). This CDR3 contains 14 residues. The V and J ends lost 6 bases and 4 bases respectively, with 15 bases between them. CDR1 and CDR2 from the germline V gene are MNHEY and SMNVEV (reference sequence). CDR3 sequence (DNA): TGTGCCAGCAGCTCCGCGGGGGGCCTCACTGAAGCTTTCTTT. Translation gives CASSSAGGLTEAFF.

The CDR3: CASSLQGHYGYTF. Here the CDR3 DNA reads TGTGCCAGCTCCCTACAGGGCCACTATGGCTACACCTTC. The V gene is TRBV28, the J gene TRBJ1-2, with D possibly matching TRBD1 (6 bases). The CDR3 has 13 amino acids. Germline CDR1 and CDR2: MDHEN and SYDVKM. Trimming took off 8 bases at V and 3 bases at J, with 13 bases between the two ends.

The chain links TRBV7-2 to TRBJ1-4; TRBD1 agrees at 7 bases. This CDR3 has 18 amino acids. Germline V gives CDR1 SGHTA, CDR2 FQGNSA. V was pared by 2 bases and J by 0 bases, with 9 bases of the junction left unmatched. The CDR3 DNA reads as TGTGCCAGCAGCTTAAATCCGGGACAGAGAACAACTAATGAAAAACTGTTTTTT. It encodes CASSLNPGQRTTNEKLFF.

The V call is TRBV6-1, the J call TRBJ1-2; no reliable D call. The V gene's germline CDR1 is MNHNS and CDR2 SASEGT. V shed 2 bases and J shed 2 bases, with 18 bases lying between them. The CDR3 consists of 17 residues. The CDR3 sequence: CASSETHRPLPNYGYTF. Written as DNA, the CDR3 is TGTGCCAGCAGTGAAACACACAGACCCCTTCCCAACTATGGCTACACCTTC.